The 5 T cell receptor beta chains listed next were all sequenced from one sample in a study of shared clonotypes between healthy human individuals. Naive-designated CD8 cells lacked CD45RO, were positively enriched for CCR7, and omitted terminally differentiated effector memory CD45RA+ cells. Sequencing was performed with immunoSEQ multiplex PCR; in TCRdb, only in-frame clones are kept and a portion is missing. The sample has 2 million to 2.5 million clones, around 93% seen once. Input material: naive CD8+ T cells from PBMCs. The receptors were sampled from a man aged 18 to 35 in good health. Some clones in this sample may be carry-over from other donors' samples.

This clone has only one observation. The chain joins TRBV10-3 to TRBJ2-1; maybe TRBD1 (6 bases). The CDR3 totals 14 residues. CDR1 ENHRY and CDR2 SYGVKD come from the germline V gene. Trimming shortened V by 2 bases and J by 8 bases, and 13 bases separated the two germline ends. This chain's CDR3 is CAISEGQSPDEQFF. The CDR3 DNA follows: TGTGCCATCAGTGAGGGACAGTCCCCTGATGAGCAGTTCTTC.

The V call is TRBV7-8, the J call TRBJ2-2; 10 bases are a match to TRBD2. The germline CDR1 and CDR2 sequences are SGHVS and FQNEAQ. V lost 1 base and J lost 5; bases outside the gene matches: 7. The CDR3 is made up of 17 amino acids. This CDR3 reads CASSLVLAGAATGELFF. CDR3 sequence (DNA): TGTGCCAGCAGCTTAGTTCTAGCGGGAGCGGCTACCGGGGAGCTGTTTTTT.

The V and J genes are TRBV2 and TRBJ2-5; TRBD1 is a possible D gene (6 bases). Germline V gene sequence: CDR1 SNHLY, CDR2 FYNNEI. The CDR3 extends over 16 amino acids. The V end lost 8 bases, the J end lost 0 bases, and 19 bases lay between the germline ends. CDR3: CASYGASRTDQETQYF. Written as DNA, the CDR3 is TGTGCCAGCTACGGCGCTAGTCGGACAGACCAAGAGACCCAGTACTTC.

This clone was counted a single time. This chain uses TRBV7-9 with TRBJ2-3, with D perhaps matching TRBD1 or TRBD2 (5 bases each). The CDR3 is 17 amino acids. The V and J ends lost 5 bases and 1 base respectively, with 19 bases between them. Germline loops: CDR1 SEHNR, CDR2 FQNEAQ (reference sequence). This CDR3 reads CASSRNDRGGGTDTQYF. The CDR3 region has the DNA TGTGCCAGCAGCCGAAACGACCGTGGGGGAGGCACAGATACGCAGTATTTT.

This clone appeared once. The chain couples TRBV15 to TRBJ1-4, with D unresolved. V shed 0 bases and J shed 2 bases, with 7 bases lying between them. This CDR3 is built from 15 residues. Germline assignment: CDR1 LNHNV and CDR2 YYDKDF (reference sequence). The CDR3 region has the DNA TGTGCCACCAGCAGAGATGGTCAGACTAATGAAAAACTGTTTTTT. It codes for CATSRDGQTNEKLFF.